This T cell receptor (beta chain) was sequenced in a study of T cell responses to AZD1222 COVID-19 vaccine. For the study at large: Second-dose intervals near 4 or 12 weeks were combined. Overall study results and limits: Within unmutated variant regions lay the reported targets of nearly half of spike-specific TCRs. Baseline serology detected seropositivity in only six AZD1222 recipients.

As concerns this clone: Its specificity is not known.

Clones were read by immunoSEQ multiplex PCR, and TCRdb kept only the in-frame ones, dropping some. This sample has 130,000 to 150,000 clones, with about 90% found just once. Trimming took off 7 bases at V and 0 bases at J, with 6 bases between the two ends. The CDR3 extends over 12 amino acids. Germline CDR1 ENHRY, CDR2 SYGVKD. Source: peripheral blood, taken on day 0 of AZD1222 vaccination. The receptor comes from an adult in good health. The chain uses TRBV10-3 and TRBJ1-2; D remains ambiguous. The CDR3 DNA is TGTGCCATCATGAGCACTAACTATGGCTACACCTTC. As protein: CAIMSTNYGYTF.